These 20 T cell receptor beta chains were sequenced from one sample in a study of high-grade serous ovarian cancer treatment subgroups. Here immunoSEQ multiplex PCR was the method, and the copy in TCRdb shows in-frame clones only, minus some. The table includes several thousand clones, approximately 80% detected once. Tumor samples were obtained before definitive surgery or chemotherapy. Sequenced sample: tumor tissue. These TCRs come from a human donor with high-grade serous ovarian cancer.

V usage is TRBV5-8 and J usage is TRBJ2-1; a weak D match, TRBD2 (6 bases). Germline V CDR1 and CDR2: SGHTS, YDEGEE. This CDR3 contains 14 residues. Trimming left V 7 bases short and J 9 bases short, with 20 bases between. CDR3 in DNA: TGTGCCAGCGGTACGAAAGGGAGAGCGGGTGAGCAGTTCTTC. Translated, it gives CASGTKGRAGEQFF.

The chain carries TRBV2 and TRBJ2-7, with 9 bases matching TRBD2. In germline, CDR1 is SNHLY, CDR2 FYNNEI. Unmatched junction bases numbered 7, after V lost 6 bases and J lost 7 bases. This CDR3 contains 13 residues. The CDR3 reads CASSPGLAKEQYF. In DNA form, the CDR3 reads TGTGCCAGCAGCCCGGGACTAGCCAAAGAGCAGTACTTC.

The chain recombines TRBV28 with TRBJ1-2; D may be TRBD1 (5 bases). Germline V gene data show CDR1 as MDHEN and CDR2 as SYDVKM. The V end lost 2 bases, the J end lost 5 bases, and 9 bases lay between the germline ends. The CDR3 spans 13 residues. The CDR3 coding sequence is TGTGCCAGCAGTTTAGGCAGGGCTTATGGCTACACCTTC. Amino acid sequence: CASSLGRAYGYTF.

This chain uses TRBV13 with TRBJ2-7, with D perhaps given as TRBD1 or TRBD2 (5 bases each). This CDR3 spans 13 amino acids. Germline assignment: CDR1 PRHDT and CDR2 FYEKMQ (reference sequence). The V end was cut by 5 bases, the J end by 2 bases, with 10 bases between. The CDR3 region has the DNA TGTGCCAGCAGCACCCTGGGGGCCTACGAGCAGTACTTC. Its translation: CASSTLGAYEQYF.

The CDR3 DNA reads as TGTGCCAGCAGAGCCCTAGCGGGGGTGGACAATGAGCAGTTCTTC. Protein: CASRALAGVDNEQFF. V gene TRBV7-9 combines with J gene TRBJ2-1, with 10 bases identical to TRBD2. This CDR3 is 15 amino acids long. Losses at the gene ends were 6 bases for V and 5 bases for J; bases not matched to a gene: 7. CDR1 is SEHNR, CDR2 FQNEAQ, per germline (reference sequence).

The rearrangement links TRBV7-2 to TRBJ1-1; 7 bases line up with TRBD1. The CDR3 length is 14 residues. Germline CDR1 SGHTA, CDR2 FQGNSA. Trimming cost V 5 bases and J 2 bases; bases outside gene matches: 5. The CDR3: CASSLTGLNTEAFF. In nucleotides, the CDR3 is TGTGCCAGCAGCCTGACAGGGCTAAACACTGAAGCTTTCTTT.

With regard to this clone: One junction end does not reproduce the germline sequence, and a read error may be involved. CDR3 coding DNA: TGTGCCAGCAGCCACGACAGGGGGCGCGTCTATGGCTACACCTTC. Encoded protein: CASSHDRGRVYGYTF. This chain links TRBV4-1 with TRBJ1-2; 10 nucleotides align to TRBD1. This CDR3 has 15 amino acids. Germline CDR1 MGHRA, CDR2 YSYEKL.

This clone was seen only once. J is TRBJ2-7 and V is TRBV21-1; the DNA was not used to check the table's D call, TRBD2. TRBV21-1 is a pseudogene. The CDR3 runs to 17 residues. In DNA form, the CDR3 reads TGTGCCAGCAGCAAAGAAGATAGTGGGCGGGGGCACTACGAGCAGTACTTC. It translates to CASSKEDSGRGHYEQYF.

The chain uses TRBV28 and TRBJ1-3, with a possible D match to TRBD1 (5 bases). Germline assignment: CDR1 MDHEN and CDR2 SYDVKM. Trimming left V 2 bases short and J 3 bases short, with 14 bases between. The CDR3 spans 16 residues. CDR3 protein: CASSLLGPRGGNTIYF. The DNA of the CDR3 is TGTGCCAGCAGTTTACTCGGACCAAGGGGTGGAAACACCATATATTTT.

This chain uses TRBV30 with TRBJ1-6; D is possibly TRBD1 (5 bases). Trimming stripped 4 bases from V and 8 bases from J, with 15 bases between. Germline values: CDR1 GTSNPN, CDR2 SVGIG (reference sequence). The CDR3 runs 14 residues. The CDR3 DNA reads TGTGCCTGGACCACCGGGACGGGGGATTCACCCCTCCACTTT. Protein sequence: CAWTTGTGDSPLHF. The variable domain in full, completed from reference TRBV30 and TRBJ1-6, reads SQTIHQWPATLVQPVGSPLSLECTVEGTSNPNLYWYRQAAGRGLQLLFYSVGIGQISSEVPQNLSASRPQDRQFILSSKKLLLSDSGFYLCAWTTGTGDSPLHFGNGTRLTVT.

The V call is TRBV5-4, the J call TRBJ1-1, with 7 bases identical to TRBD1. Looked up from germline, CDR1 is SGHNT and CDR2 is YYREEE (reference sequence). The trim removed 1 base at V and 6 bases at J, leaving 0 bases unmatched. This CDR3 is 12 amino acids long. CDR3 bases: TGTGCCAGCAGCTTGCAGGGGGCTGAAGCTTTCTTT. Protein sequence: CASSLQGAEAFF. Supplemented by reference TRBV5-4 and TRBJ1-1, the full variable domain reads ETGVTQSPTHLIKTRGQQVTLRCSSQSGHNTVSWYQQALGQGPQFIFQYYREEENGRGNFPPRFSGLQFPNYSSELNVNALELDDSALYLCASSLQGAEAFFGQGTRLTVV.

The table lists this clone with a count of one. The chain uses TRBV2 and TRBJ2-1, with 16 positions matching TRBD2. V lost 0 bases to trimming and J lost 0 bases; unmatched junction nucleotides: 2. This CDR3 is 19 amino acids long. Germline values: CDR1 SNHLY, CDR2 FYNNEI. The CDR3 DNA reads TGTGCCAGCAGTGAAGCGGGACTAGCGGGAGGGGGCTCCTACAATGAGCAGTTCTTC. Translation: CASSEAGLAGGGSYNEQFF.

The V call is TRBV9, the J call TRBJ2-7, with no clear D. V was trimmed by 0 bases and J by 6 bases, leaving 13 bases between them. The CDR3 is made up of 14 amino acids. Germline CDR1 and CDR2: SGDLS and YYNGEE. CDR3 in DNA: TGTGCCAGCAGCGTAGGGTCTGGTGGGCTCGAGCAGTACTTC. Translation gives CASSVGSGGLEQYF.

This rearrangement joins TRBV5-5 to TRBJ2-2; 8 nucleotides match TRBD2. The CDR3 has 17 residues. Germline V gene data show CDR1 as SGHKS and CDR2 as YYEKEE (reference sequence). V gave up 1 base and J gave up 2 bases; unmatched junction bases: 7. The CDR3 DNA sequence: TGTGCCAGCAGCTTGAATCGACTAGCGTTTAACACCGGGGAGCTGTTTTTT. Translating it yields CASSLNRLAFNTGELFF.

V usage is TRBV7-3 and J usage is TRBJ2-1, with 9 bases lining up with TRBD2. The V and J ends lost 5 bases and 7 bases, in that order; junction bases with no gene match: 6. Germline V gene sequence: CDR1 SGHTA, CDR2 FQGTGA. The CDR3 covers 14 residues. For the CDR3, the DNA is TGTGCCAGCAGCGCATCGGGACTAGCAAATGAGCAGTTCTTC. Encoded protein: CASSASGLANEQFF.

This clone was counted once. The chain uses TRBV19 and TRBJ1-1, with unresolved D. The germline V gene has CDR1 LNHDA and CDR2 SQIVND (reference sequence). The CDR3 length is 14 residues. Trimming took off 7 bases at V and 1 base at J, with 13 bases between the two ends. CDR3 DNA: TGTGCCAGTATAAGCGGGTGGGGGAACACTGAAGCTTTCTTT. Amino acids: CASISGWGNTEAFF.

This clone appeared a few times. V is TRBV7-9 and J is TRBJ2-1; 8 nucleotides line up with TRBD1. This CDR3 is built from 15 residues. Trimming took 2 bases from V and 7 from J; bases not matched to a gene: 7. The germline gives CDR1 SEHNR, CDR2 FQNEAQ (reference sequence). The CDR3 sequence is CASSLQTGAENEQFF. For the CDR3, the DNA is TGTGCCAGCAGCTTACAGACAGGGGCGGAAAATGAGCAGTTCTTC.

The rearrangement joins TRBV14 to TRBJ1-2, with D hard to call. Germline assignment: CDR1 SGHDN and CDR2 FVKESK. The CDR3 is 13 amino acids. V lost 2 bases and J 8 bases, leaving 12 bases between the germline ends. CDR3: CASSQSRGSGYTF. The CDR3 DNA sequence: TGTGCCAGCAGCCAATCTCGAGGGTCCGGCTACACCTTC.

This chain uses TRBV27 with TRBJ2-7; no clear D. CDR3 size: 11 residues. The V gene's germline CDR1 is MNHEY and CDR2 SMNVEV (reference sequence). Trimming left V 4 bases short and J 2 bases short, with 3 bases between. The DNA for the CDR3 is TGTGCCAGCAGTTCGGCCTACGAGCAGTACTTC. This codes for CASSSAYEQYF.

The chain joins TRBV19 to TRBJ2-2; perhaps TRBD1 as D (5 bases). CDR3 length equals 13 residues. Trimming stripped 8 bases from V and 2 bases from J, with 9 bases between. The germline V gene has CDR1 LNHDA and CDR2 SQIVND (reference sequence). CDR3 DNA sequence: TGTGCCAGTTGTGACAGTAACACCGGGGAGCTGTTTTTT. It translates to CASCDSNTGELFF.